One and the same sample provided the 20 T cell receptor beta chains below, sequenced in a study of molecular identifiers for immune sequencing clone quantification. MiXCR, run by TCRdb on the PCR reads, gives a single entry per CDR3 protein. Seen here are 300,000 to 350,000 distinct CDR3 sequences, around 21% observed once, and the top ten hold approximately 0.85%. Material for sequencing was naive CD8+ T cells from blood, with Jurkat cell RNA spiked in. As for subset: FACS-sorted CD8+CD4-CCR7+CD45RA+ naive T cells. These receptors originate from a human donor in good health. Some libraries in this study had Jurkat cell RNA spiked in.

To note about this clonotype: Since a much larger clone is just one base distant, this may be a read error. This sequence joins TRBV9 and TRBJ2-2, with D perhaps assigned TRBD1 or TRBD2 (5 bases each). CDR3 length equals 14 residues. Germline lookup yields CDR1 SGDLS and CDR2 YYNGEE. Trimming cost V 0 bases and J 7 bases, with 10 bases left between them. CDR3 nucleotide sequence: TGTGCCAGCAGCGTAGATGGGGGTGTCGGGGAGCTGTTTTTT. This codes for CASSVDGGVGELFF. The full variable domain, in which reference TRBV9 and TRBJ2-2 provide the parts outside the CDR3, is DSGVTQTPKHLITATGQRVTLRCSPRSGDLSVYWYQQSLDQGLQFLIQYYNGEERAKGNILERFSAQQFPDLHSELNLSSLELGDSALYFCASSVDGGVGELFFGEGSRLTVL.

This clonotype was seen repeatedly, ten times or more. V gene TRBV7-6 combines with J gene TRBJ2-2; 11 nucleotides align to TRBD2. Germline loops: CDR1 SGHVS, CDR2 FNYEAQ. CDR3 length: 17 residues. The ends lost 1 base at V and 3 bases at J; junction bases unmatched: 4. The CDR3 here is CASSLVASGRYTGELFF. The CDR3 bases are TGTGCCAGCAGCTTAGTGGCTAGCGGGAGGTACACCGGGGAGCTGTTTTTT.

For this clonotype: The germline gene is not matched at one end of the junction; a read error may be the cause. The chain has TRBV4-3 and TRBJ2-7; D is possibly TRBD1 or TRBD2 (8 bases each). Germline loops: CDR1 LGHNA, CDR2 YSLEER. The CDR3 spans 18 residues. The CDR3 nucleotides are TGCGCCAGCAGCCAAGATCAGGGGGCGCGAGGACTAGCCTACGAGCAGTGCTTC. Amino acid sequence: CASSQDQGARGLAYEQCF.

This clonotype was recorded many times. The genes are TRBV19 and TRBJ1-1; TRBD1 aligns across 8 bases. This CDR3 has 15 residues. With V trimmed by 3 bases and J by 6 bases, 9 bases remained unmatched. Per the germline V gene, CDR1 is LNHDA and CDR2 is SQIVND (reference sequence). CDR3 sequence reads: CASSISGRGLSEAFF. CDR3 coding DNA: TGTGCCAGTAGTATTTCTGGCAGGGGGCTCTCTGAAGCTTTCTTT. Complete variable domain (other parts from reference TRBV19 and TRBJ1-1): DGGITQSPKYLFRKEGQNVTLSCEQNLNHDAMYWYRQDPGQGLRLIYYSQIVNDFQKGDIAEGYSVSREKKESFPLTVTSAQKNPTAFYLCASSISGRGLSEAFFGQGTRLTVV.

In its sample, this clonotype was seen a few times. The rearrangement links TRBV12-3 or TRBV12-4 to TRBJ1-2, with no clear D. V was trimmed by 6 bases and J by 3 bases, leaving 8 bases between them. The CDR3 sequence is 12 residues long. In DNA form, the CDR3 reads TGTGCCAGCAGGCCTATGGACTATGGCTACACCTTC. Translating gives CASRPMDYGYTF.

This clonotype came up once. Given the absence of the conserved phenylalanine or tryptophan at the CDR3 end, a read error is likely. This chain joins TRBV12-3 or TRBV12-4 and TRBJ2-5; TRBD2 is a possible D gene (5 bases). The CDR3 is 14 amino acids. V was clipped by 1 base and J by 1 base, with 7 bases between them. The CDR3 protein is CASSLGGAQETQYI. The CDR3 DNA reads TGTGCCAGCAGTTTAGGGGGAGCCCAAGAGACCCAGTACATC.

This clonotype has a handful of counts. One end of the junction fails to match germline, which may point to a read error. The chain is built from TRBV7-9 and TRBJ2-4; D remains unclear. The CDR3 contains 12 residues. Germline CDR1 and CDR2: SEHNR and FQNEAQ (reference sequence). The CDR3 nucleotides are TGTGCCGGCAGCACACGGGAAAACATTCAGTACTTC. This codes for CAGSTRENIQYF. The full variable domain, in which reference TRBV7-9 and TRBJ2-4 provide the parts outside the CDR3, is DTGVSQNPRHKITKRGQNVTFRCDPISEHNRLYWYRQTLGQGPEFLTYFQNEAQLEKSRLLSDRFSAERPKGSFSTLEIQRTEQGDSAMYLCAGSTRENIQYFGAGTRLSVL.

As concerns this clonotype: This sequence may be a read error, since a much larger clone differs from it by one base. The genes are TRBV5-4 and TRBJ2-2, with 12 positions matching TRBD2. Per germline, CDR1 SGHNT and CDR2 YYREEE (reference sequence). The CDR3 has 16 residues. The CDR3 sequence is CASSLGTSGIIGELCF. In DNA, the CDR3 is TGTGCCAGCAGCTTGGGGACTAGCGGGATTATCGGGGAGCTGTGTTTT.

There are many counts of this clonotype. The chain recombines TRBV28 with TRBJ2-7; D unclear. There are 13 residues in the CDR3. V was shortened by 6 bases and J by 5 bases, with 14 bases between the two germline ends. Germline CDR1 and CDR2: MDHEN and SYDVKM. The CDR3 region is CASRPRPADEQYF. DNA of the CDR3: TGTGCCAGCAGACCCAGGCCAGCTGACGAGCAGTACTTC.

This clonotype has a count of ten or more. CDR3 sequence: CASSYSAGADTQYF. The CDR3 DNA is TGTGCCAGCAGTTACTCGGCAGGGGCAGATACGCAGTATTTT. The rearrangement links TRBV6-5 to TRBJ2-3; D is perhaps TRBD1 (6 bases). The germline CDR1 and CDR2 sequences are MNHEY and SVGAGI. Trimming stripped 0 bases from V and 4 bases from J, with 8 bases between. The CDR3 length is 14 residues.

To note about this clonotype: This CDR3 fails to terminate in the conserved phenylalanine or tryptophan, so it likely reflects a read error. This chain uses TRBV4-1 with TRBJ2-7; 8 bases are shared with TRBD1. Germline V gene data show CDR1 as MGHRA and CDR2 as YSYEKL. V was clipped by 4 bases and J by 2 bases; unmatched bases: 7. The CDR3 extends over 15 amino acids. DNA of the CDR3: TGCGCCAGCAGCCTCGGACAGGGTATAACCTACGAGCAGTACCTC. Translation: CASSLGQGITYEQYL.

Comments on this clonotype: A much larger clone lies a single base off, so this may be a read error. The CDR3 here is CASSPGQGVTNEKLFF. The CDR3 region has the DNA TGTGCCAGCAGTCCGGGACAGGGGGTGACTAATGAAAAACTGTTTTTT. The chain carries TRBV12-3 or TRBV12-4 and TRBJ1-4; 11 bases are shared with TRBD1. V gave up 5 bases and J gave up 2 bases; unmatched junction bases: 4. The length of the CDR3 is 16 residues.

This clonotype was recorded many times. V usage is TRBV19 and J usage is TRBJ2-5; unclear D gene. Trimming took off 3 bases at V and 2 bases at J, with 16 bases between the two ends. Germline CDR1 reads LNHDA; CDR2 reads SQIVND (reference sequence). The CDR3 contains 16 residues. In nucleotides, the CDR3 is TGTGCCAGTAGTATCCTAGTCGGACGGAATCAAGAGACCCAGTACTTC. It yields the protein CASSILVGRNQETQYF.

Regarding this clonotype: This may be a read error: a much more frequent sequence differs by one nucleotide. V is TRBV7-9 and J is TRBJ2-5, with no clear D. V was pared by 3 bases and J by 6 bases, with 8 bases between. CDR3 length: 12 amino acids. Germline-derived CDR1 and CDR2 are SEHNR and FQNEAQ (reference sequence). This chain's CDR3 is CASSLFPQTQYF. CDR3 nucleotides: TGTGCCAGCAGCTTGTTCCCGCAGACCCAGTACTTC.

This clonotype was picked up a small number of times. The chain uses TRBV28 and TRBJ1-1; D unclear. Germline V gene data show CDR1 as MDHEN and CDR2 as SYDVKM. The ends were cut back, 7 bases at V and 0 bases at J, with 15 bases in the middle. This CDR3 has 15 amino acids. CDR3 loop: CASNSLSRMNTEAFF. As DNA, the CDR3 is TGTGCCAGCAATTCTCTCAGTCGGATGAACACTGAAGCTTTCTTT. The variable domain in full, with the rest retrieved from reference TRBV28 and TRBJ1-1, is DVKVTQSSRYLVKRTGEKVFLECVQDMDHENMFWYRQDPGLGLRLIYFSYDVKMKEKGDIPEGYSVSREKKERFSLILESASTNQTSMYLCASNSLSRMNTEAFFGQGTRLTVV.

This clonotype has at least ten counts. The chain uses TRBV6-5 and TRBJ2-3; D gene uncertain. CDR1 MNHEY and CDR2 SVGAGI come from the germline V gene. Trimming left V 5 bases short and J 0 bases short, with 6 bases between. This CDR3 region has 13 residues. This CDR3 reads CASSAGSTDTQYF. In DNA, the CDR3 is TGTGCCAGCAGTGCAGGTAGCACAGATACGCAGTATTTT.

The sample holds many counts of this clonotype. This chain connects TRBV5-1 to TRBJ1-1; D not certain. The CDR3 is 12 residues long. Germline V gene lookup returns CDR1 SGHRS and CDR2 YFSETQ. Trimming stripped 5 bases from V and 0 bases from J, with 5 bases between. The CDR3 coding sequence is TGCGCCAGCAGGGCAGTGAACACTGAAGCTTTCTTT. Protein sequence: CASRAVNTEAFF.

This clonotype was counted at least ten times. The genes are TRBV5-1 and TRBJ2-7; D not certain. Germline CDR1 is SGHRS and CDR2 is YFSETQ. V was cut by 6 bases and J by 2 bases, with 6 bases left in between. This CDR3 region has 11 residues. The CDR3 DNA sequence: TGCGCCAGCAAAGCCGCCTACGAGCAGTACTTC. This sequence encodes CASKAAYEQYF.

This clonotype was seen repeatedly, ten times or more. The rearrangement links TRBV27 to TRBJ1-1; D not resolved. Trimming removed 7 bases from V and 6 bases from J, with 15 bases in between. The CDR3 has 13 amino acids. Germline V lookup: CDR1 MNHEY, CDR2 SMNVEV (reference sequence). CDR3 coding DNA: TGTGCCAGCACTCACCTGGGAGGACCTGAAGCTTTCTTT. It codes for CASTHLGGPEAFF.

This clonotype was counted many times. The rearrangement uses TRBV19 and TRBJ1-1, with 7 bases fitting TRBD1. With 3 bases clipped from V and 0 bases from J, the junction kept 4 bases outside the gene matches. The V gene's germline CDR1 is LNHDA and CDR2 SQIVND (reference sequence). This CDR3 spans 15 amino acids. Here the CDR3 DNA reads TGTGCCAGTAGTATCCCCAGGGGGGTGAACACTGAAGCTTTCTTT. It codes for CASSIPRGVNTEAFF.